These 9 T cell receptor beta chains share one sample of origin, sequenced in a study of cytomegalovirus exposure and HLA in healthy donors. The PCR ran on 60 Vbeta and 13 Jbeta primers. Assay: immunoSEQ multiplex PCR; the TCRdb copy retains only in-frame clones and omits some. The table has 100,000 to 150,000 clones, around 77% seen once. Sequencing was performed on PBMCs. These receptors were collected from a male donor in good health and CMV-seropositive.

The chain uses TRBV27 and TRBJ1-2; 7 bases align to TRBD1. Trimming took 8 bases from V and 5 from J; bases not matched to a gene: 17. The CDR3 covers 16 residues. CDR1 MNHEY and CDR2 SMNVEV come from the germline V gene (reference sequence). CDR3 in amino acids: CASHPAGGGGGYGYTF. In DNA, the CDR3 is TGTGCCAGCCATCCCGCGGGAGGAGGGGGCGGGTATGGCTACACCTTC.

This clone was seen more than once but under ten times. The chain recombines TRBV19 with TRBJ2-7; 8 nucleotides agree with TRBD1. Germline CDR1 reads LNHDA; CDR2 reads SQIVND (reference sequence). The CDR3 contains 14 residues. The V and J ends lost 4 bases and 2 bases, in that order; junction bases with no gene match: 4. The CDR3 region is CASSKDRETYEQYF. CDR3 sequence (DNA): TGTGCCAGTAGTAAGGACAGGGAAACCTACGAGCAGTACTTC.

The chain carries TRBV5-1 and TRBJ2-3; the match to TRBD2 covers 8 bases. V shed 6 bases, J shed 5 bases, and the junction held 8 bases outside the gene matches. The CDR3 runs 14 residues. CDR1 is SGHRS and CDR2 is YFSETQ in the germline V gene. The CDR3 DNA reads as TGCGCCAGCAACCGCGGGGGGTCGGGAGATACGCAGTATTTT. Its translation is CASNRGGSGDTQYF.

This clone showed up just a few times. This chain's CDR3 is CASSVAPGGNTEAFF. The DNA of the CDR3 is TGTGCCAGCAGCGTAGCCCCAGGGGGAAACACTGAAGCTTTCTTT. The rearrangement links TRBV9 to TRBJ1-1, with TRBD1 matching over 7 bases. The CDR3 length is 15 residues. Germline-derived CDR1 and CDR2 are SGDLS and YYNGEE. V trimming: 0 bases; J trimming: 2 bases; junction bases outside the gene matches: 4.

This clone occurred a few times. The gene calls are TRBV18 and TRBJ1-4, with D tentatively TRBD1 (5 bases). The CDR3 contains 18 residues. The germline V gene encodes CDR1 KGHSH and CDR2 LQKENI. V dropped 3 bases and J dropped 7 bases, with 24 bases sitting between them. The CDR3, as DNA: TGTGCCAGCTCACCTGGGCGGGGGACCGGTTCGGTCAGTGAAAAACTGTTTTTT. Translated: CASSPGRGTGSVSEKLFF.

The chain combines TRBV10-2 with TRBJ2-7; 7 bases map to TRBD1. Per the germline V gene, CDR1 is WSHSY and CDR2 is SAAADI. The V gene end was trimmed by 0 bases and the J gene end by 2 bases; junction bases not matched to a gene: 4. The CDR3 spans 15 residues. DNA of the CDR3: TGCGCCAGCAGTGAGTCGGTCGACAGGGCCTACGAGCAGTACTTC. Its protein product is CASSESVDRAYEQYF.

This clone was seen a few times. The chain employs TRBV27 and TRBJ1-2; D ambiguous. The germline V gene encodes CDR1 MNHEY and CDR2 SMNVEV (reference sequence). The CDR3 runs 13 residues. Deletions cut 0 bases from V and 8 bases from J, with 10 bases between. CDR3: CASSLSGAPGYTF. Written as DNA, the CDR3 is TGTGCCAGCAGTTTATCGGGAGCCCCGGGCTACACCTTC.

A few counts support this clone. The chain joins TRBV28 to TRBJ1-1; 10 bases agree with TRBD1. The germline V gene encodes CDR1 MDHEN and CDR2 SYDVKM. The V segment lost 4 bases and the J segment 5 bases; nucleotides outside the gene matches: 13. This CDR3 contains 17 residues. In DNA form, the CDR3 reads TGTGCCAGCAGTTCAGGACAGGGGGATAGGATTAGGACTGAAGCTTTCTTT. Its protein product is CASSSGQGDRIRTEAFF.

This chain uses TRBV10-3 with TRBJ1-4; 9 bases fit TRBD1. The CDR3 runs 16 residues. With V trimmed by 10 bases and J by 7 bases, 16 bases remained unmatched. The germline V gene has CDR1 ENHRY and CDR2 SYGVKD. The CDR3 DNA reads TGTGCCAGCCGCCCGGGACAGGGATTTGTTTCTGAAAAACTGTTTTTT. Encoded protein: CASRPGQGFVSEKLFF.